This passage covers 10 T cell receptor beta chains from one sample sequenced in a study of cytomegalovirus exposure and HLA in healthy donors. Libraries were prepared by immunoSEQ multiplex PCR; TCRdb keeps only in-frame clonotypes and omits some of them. The data show about 120,000 clones, 85% to 90% seen once. The sample was PBMCs. These receptors originate from a woman in her late teens or twenties in good health and CMV-seronegative.

The rearrangement joins TRBV6-5 to TRBJ2-7; 10 positions match TRBD1. In germline, CDR1 is MNHEY, CDR2 SVGAGI. This CDR3 is 13 amino acids long. With V trimmed by 6 bases and J by 7 bases, 6 bases remained unmatched. The CDR3 protein is CASSRDRGLEQYF. CDR3 sequence (DNA): TGTGCCAGCAGCCGAGACAGGGGGCTTGAGCAGTACTTC.

The chain recombines TRBV6-1 with TRBJ2-6, with D possibly being TRBD1 (5 bases). The V gene lost 3 bases and the J gene lost 2 bases, with 8 bases spanning the gap. The CDR3 contains 15 residues. Germline V gene sequence: CDR1 MNHNS, CDR2 SASEGT. CDR3 sequence: CASSDQGAGANVLTF. The CDR3 DNA sequence: TGTGCCAGCAGTGACCAGGGTGCTGGGGCCAACGTCCTGACTTTC.

This clone has just one count. The chain links TRBV5-1 to TRBJ2-7, with D perhaps TRBD2 (5 bases). V was trimmed by 4 bases and J by 4 bases, leaving 21 bases between them. Germline CDR1 SGHRS, CDR2 YFSETQ. The CDR3 runs 16 residues. CDR3 sequence reads: CASSPSGGRLIYEQYF. For the CDR3, the DNA is TGCGCCAGCAGCCCCTCGGGTGGGAGACTAATATACGAGCAGTACTTC.

The CDR3: CAISPGQGARGANVLTF. In DNA form, the CDR3 reads TGTGCCATCAGTCCGGGACAGGGGGCGCGTGGGGCCAACGTCCTGACTTTC. This chain links TRBV10-3 with TRBJ2-6, with TRBD1 matching 12 bases. The trim removed 5 bases at V and 3 bases at J, leaving 5 bases unmatched. Germline assignment: CDR1 ENHRY and CDR2 SYGVKD. The CDR3 totals 17 residues.

The CDR3 DNA reads TGTGCCAGCAGCCTCGGGACTAGTCTCAATGAGCAGTTCTTC. Encoded protein: CASSLGTSLNEQFF. The gene calls are TRBV11-3 and TRBJ2-1, with 8 bases identical to TRBD2. Germline values: CDR1 SGHNT, CDR2 YENEEA. The trim removed 5 bases at V and 6 bases at J, leaving 6 bases unmatched. This CDR3 comprises 14 residues.

The CDR3 DNA reads as TGTGCCAGCAGTTACTTAGGGGGGGGAAGCTACGAGCAGTACTTC. Translation: CASSYLGGGSYEQYF. The rearrangement links TRBV6-5 to TRBJ2-7; possibly TRBD2 for D (7 bases). Germline V gives CDR1 MNHEY, CDR2 SVGAGI. Trimming removed 1 base from V and 3 bases from J, with 13 bases in between. This CDR3 comprises 15 residues.

This rearrangement joins TRBV6-1 to TRBJ2-7; D is unclear. CDR1 and CDR2 (germline): MNHNS, SASEGT. CDR3 length: 12 amino acids. Trimming pared 2 bases from V and 7 bases from J, leaving 9 bases between. The chain's CDR3 is CASSEPSPEQYF. The CDR3 coding sequence is TGTGCCAGCAGTGAACCTTCCCCTGAGCAGTACTTC.

The chain recombines TRBV2 with TRBJ1-1, with 9 bases fitting TRBD1. The CDR3 is 13 amino acids. Germline values: CDR1 SNHLY, CDR2 FYNNEI. With 6 bases clipped from V and 5 bases from J, the junction kept 4 bases outside the gene matches. The CDR3 is CASRRTGDTEAFF. The CDR3 bases are TGTGCCAGCAGACGGACAGGGGATACTGAAGCTTTCTTT.

This clone has only a few counts. The CDR3 region has the DNA TGTGCCAGCTCACATAGGACTAGCGGGGGGGCTTACGAGCAGTACTTC. Translated: CASSHRTSGGAYEQYF. The chain recombines TRBV18 with TRBJ2-7; 15 bases are a match to TRBD2. Germline values: CDR1 KGHSH, CDR2 LQKENI. Trimming at V came to 4 bases and at J to 4 bases, leaving 5 bases not matched to a gene. This CDR3 contains 16 residues.

The CDR3: CASSYSLQGLYEQYF. The CDR3 bases are TGTGCCAGCAGTTACTCTCTACAGGGTCTCTACGAGCAGTACTTC. The J gene is TRBJ2-7, the V gene TRBV6-5, with TRBD1 as a possible D gene (6 bases). The V and J ends lost 0 bases and 3 bases respectively, with 12 bases between them. In germline, CDR1 is MNHEY, CDR2 SVGAGI. This CDR3 spans 15 amino acids.